The sequence of this T cell receptor (beta chain) was determined in a study of CD8+ T cells in alopecia areata. Study overall: Treated patients received oral tofacitinib, 5 to 10 mg twice daily. Broader study findings: TCR sharing across patients was less clear than in mice, possibly HLA-related. For lesional scalp, especially alopecia totalis/universalis, clonality was higher than in normal scalp.

Extracted RNA was reverse transcribed into cDNA, the sequencing template. The data were produced by immunoSEQ multiplex PCR, yet TCRdb's version contains in-frame clones alone and is incomplete. The sample lists roughly 250,000 clones, around 67% occurring once. To note about this clone: Antigen unknown.

CDR1 is SGHNT and CDR2 is YYREEE in the germline V gene (reference sequence). The CDR3 is 15 residues long. Trimming pared 4 bases from V and 3 bases from J, leaving 15 bases between. The clonotype was recovered from a human donor with alopecia areata. The chain uses TRBV5-4 and TRBJ2-3; possibly TRBD1 for D (5 bases). The sequenced sample was CD4+ T cells sorted from blood, obtained at week 0. CDR3 region: CASSLDNRVTDTQYF. CDR3 bases: TGTGCCAGCAGCCTGGACAATAGGGTGACAGATACGCAGTATTTT.